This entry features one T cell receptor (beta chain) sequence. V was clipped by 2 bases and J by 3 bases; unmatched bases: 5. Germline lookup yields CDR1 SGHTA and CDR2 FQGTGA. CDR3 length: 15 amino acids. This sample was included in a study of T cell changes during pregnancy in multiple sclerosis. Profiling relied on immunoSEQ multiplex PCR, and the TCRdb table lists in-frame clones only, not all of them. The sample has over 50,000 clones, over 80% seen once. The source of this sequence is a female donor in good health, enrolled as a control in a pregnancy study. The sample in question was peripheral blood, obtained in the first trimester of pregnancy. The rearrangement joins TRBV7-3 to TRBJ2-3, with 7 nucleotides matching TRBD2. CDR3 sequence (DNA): TGTGCCAGCAGCTTAGGCGGGGGAGGGACAGATACGCAGTATTTT. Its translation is CASSLGGGGTDTQYF.